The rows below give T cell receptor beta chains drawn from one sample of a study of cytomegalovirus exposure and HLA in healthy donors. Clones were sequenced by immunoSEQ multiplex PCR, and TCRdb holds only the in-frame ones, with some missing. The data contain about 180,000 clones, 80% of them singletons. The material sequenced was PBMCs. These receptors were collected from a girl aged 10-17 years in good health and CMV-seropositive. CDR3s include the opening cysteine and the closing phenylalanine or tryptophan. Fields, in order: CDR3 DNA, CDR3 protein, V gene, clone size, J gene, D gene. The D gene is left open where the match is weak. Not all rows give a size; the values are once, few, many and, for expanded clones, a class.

CDR3 DNA: TGTGCCACCAGCGGGGGACTAGCGGGAGATTGGTTTTCTCCCGACCAAGAGACCCAGTACTTC
CDR3 protein: CATSGGLAGDWFSPDQETQYF
V gene: TRBV15
clone size: .
J gene: TRBJ2-5
D gene: TRBD2

CDR3 DNA: TGTGCCAGCGGCGACCGGGACAGGGCCTACGAGCAGTACTTC
CDR3 protein: CASGDRDRAYEQYF
V gene: TRBV11-2
clone size: .
J gene: TRBJ2-7
D gene: TRBD1

CDR3 DNA: TGTGCCAGCAGTGAATTAGGGGTATTACCCTACAATGAGCAGTTCTTC
CDR3 protein: CASSELGVLPYNEQFF
V gene: TRBV25-1
clone size: .
J gene: TRBJ2-1
D gene: .

CDR3 DNA: TGTGCCACCAGCAGAGATCCCCAGGGGCCTTACGAGCAGTACTTC
CDR3 protein: CATSRDPQGPYEQYF
V gene: TRBV15
clone size: .
J gene: TRBJ2-7
D gene: .

CDR3 DNA: TGTGCCAGCAGTGAAGTGTCCCAGAAGAGGGATACGCAGTATTTT
CDR3 protein: CASSEVSQKRDTQYF
V gene: TRBV2
clone size: .
J gene: TRBJ2-3
D gene: .

CDR3 DNA: TGTGCCAGCAGCCCCAACTTAAAGCCAGATACGCAGTATTTT
CDR3 protein: CASSPNLKPDTQYF
V gene: TRBV7-6
clone size: .
J gene: TRBJ2-3
D gene: .

CDR3 DNA: TGTGCCAGCTCACCACCGATACAGGGGGCCCATCAGCCCCAGCATTTT
CDR3 protein: CASSPPIQGAHQPQHF
V gene: TRBV18
clone size: .
J gene: TRBJ1-5
D gene: TRBD1

CDR3 DNA: TGTGCCAGCAGCGCCGACAGGGAAGGAGGTAACTATGGCTACACCTTC
CDR3 protein: CASSADREGGNYGYTF
V gene: TRBV9
clone size: .
J gene: TRBJ1-2
D gene: TRBD1

CDR3 DNA: TGTGCCAGCGCCGCGGGAAACACCATATATTTT
CDR3 protein: CASAAGNTIYF
V gene: TRBV2
clone size: once
J gene: TRBJ1-3
D gene: .

CDR3 DNA: TGTGCCAGCAGTGAAGTCGGGAGTAGGAGCTACGAGCAGTACTTC
CDR3 protein: CASSEVGSRSYEQYF
V gene: TRBV25-1
clone size: .
J gene: TRBJ2-7
D gene: .

CDR3 DNA: TGTGCCAGCAGCTCCCGACAGGGGGCGGAAGAGACCCAGTACTTC
CDR3 protein: CASSSRQGAEETQYF
V gene: TRBV9
clone size: .
J gene: TRBJ2-5
D gene: TRBD1

CDR3 DNA: TGTGCCAGCAGTTGGGCGGGGGCCGGGAGAAACATTCAGTACTTC
CDR3 protein: CASSWAGAGRNIQYF
V gene: TRBV27
clone size: .
J gene: TRBJ2-4
D gene: .

CDR3 DNA: TGTGCCACAAGTGGACTAGCGGGAGTGGGAGGAGAGACCCAGTACTTC
CDR3 protein: CATSGLAGVGGETQYF
V gene: TRBV2
clone size: .
J gene: TRBJ2-5
D gene: TRBD2

CDR3 DNA: TGTGCCAGCAGCAAGGGGACTAGCGGAAACTACGAGCAGTACTTC
CDR3 protein: CASSKGTSGNYEQYF
V gene: TRBV5-4
clone size: .
J gene: TRBJ2-7
D gene: TRBD2

CDR3 DNA: TGCGCCAGCAGCTTGGACGGGACATACCAAGAGACCCAGTACTTC
CDR3 protein: CASSLDGTYQETQYF
V gene: TRBV5-1
clone size: once
J gene: TRBJ2-5
D gene: .

CDR3 DNA: TGTGCCAGCAGCTTACATCAGGGCTATGGCTACACCTTC
CDR3 protein: CASSLHQGYGYTF
V gene: TRBV7-2
clone size: .
J gene: TRBJ1-2
D gene: .

CDR3 DNA: TGTGCCAGCAGCCCCAGGACAACTCGTGAAGCTTTCTTT
CDR3 protein: CASSPRTTREAFF
V gene: TRBV5-6
clone size: .
J gene: TRBJ1-1
D gene: .

CDR3 DNA: TGTGCCAGCAGCTTAATTAGCGGGAGCTCCTACAATGAGCAGTTCTTC
CDR3 protein: CASSLISGSSYNEQFF
V gene: TRBV7-9
clone size: .
J gene: TRBJ2-1
D gene: TRBD2

CDR3 DNA: TGTGCCAGCAGCTTCGGTGCGGGGTACCAAGAGACCCAGTACTTC
CDR3 protein: CASSFGAGYQETQYF
V gene: TRBV7-2
clone size: .
J gene: TRBJ2-5
D gene: .